The 21 T cell receptor beta chains given below trace back to one sample, sequenced in a study of T cells in localized non-small cell lung cancer. The protocol was immunoSEQ multiplex PCR, while the TCRdb copy is restricted to in-frame clones and leaves out a portion. The sample yields tens of thousands of clones, approximately 84% seen once. Sample: peripheral blood, taken before any cancer treatment. The receptors come from a man aged 35-69 years with stage I lung adenocarcinoma.

The gene calls are TRBV5-4 and TRBJ2-7, with a tentative D call TRBD1 (5 bases). Trimming cost V 3 bases and J 6 bases, with 13 bases left between them. The CDR3 runs 13 residues. Germline CDR1 is SGHNT and CDR2 is YYREEE (reference sequence). CDR3 nucleotides: TGTGCCAGCAGCTCAAAACAGGATCTCGAGCAGTACTTC. Encoded protein: CASSSKQDLEQYF. Complete variable domain (other parts from reference TRBV5-4 and TRBJ2-7): ETGVTQSPTHLIKTRGQQVTLRCSSQSGHNTVSWYQQALGQGPQFIFQYYREEENGRGNFPPRFSGLQFPNYSSELNVNALELDDSALYLCASSSKQDLEQYFGPGTRLTVT.

J is TRBJ2-5 and V is TRBV6-1; unclear D gene. There are 12 residues in the CDR3. Germline-derived CDR1 and CDR2 are MNHNS and SASEGT. The ends were cut back, 4 bases at V and 5 bases at J, with 8 bases in the middle. Here the CDR3 DNA reads TGTGCCAGCAGTGGAATCCGGGAGACCCAGTACTTC. This gives the protein CASSGIRETQYF.

The gene calls are TRBV7-2 and TRBJ2-1; TRBD2 aligns across 10 bases. CDR3 size: 15 residues. Losses at the gene ends were 1 base for V and 7 bases for J; bases not matched to a gene: 4. Germline V gives CDR1 SGHTA, CDR2 FQGNSA. CDR3 sequence reads: CASSLGSGGANEQFF. In DNA, the CDR3 is TGTGCCAGCAGCTTAGGGAGCGGGGGGGCGAATGAGCAGTTCTTC.

V gene TRBV5-1 combines with J gene TRBJ1-4; D unclear. The CDR3 runs to 15 residues. V lost 4 bases and J lost 2, with 12 bases in between. The germline V gene encodes CDR1 SGHRS and CDR2 YFSETQ. Here the CDR3 reads CASSPNPATNEKLFF. The CDR3 bases are TGCGCCAGCAGCCCGAACCCCGCGACTAATGAAAAACTGTTTTTT.

J is TRBJ2-4 and V is TRBV11-1; 7 positions match TRBD1. Trimming removed 5 bases from V and 3 bases from J; junction bases left unmatched: 7. CDR3 length: 15 residues. Germline loops: CDR1 SGHAT, CDR2 FQDESV (reference sequence). The CDR3 sequence is CASSQVRDSKNIQYF. CDR3 nucleotides: TGTGCCAGCAGCCAAGTCCGGGACAGCAAAAACATTCAGTACTTC.

This chain uses TRBV16 with TRBJ2-7; D is unresolved. V was cut by 0 bases and J by 4 bases, with 10 bases left in between. The CDR3 loop spans 14 amino acids. Germline-derived CDR1 and CDR2 are KGHSY and FQNENV. CDR3 bases: TGTGCCAGCAGCCAATCTTACACCGGGTACGAGCAGTACTTC. Its translation is CASSQSYTGYEQYF.

V usage is TRBV7-2 and J usage is TRBJ2-3; 8 bases are a match to TRBD2. Germline loops: CDR1 SGHTA, CDR2 FQGNSA. With 5 bases clipped from V and 1 base from J, the junction kept 2 bases outside the gene matches. This CDR3 region has 14 residues. This CDR3 reads CASSLRGGTDTQYF. In DNA, the CDR3 is TGTGCCAGCAGCCTGCGGGGGGGCACAGATACGCAGTATTTT.

The rearrangement uses TRBV4-2 and TRBJ1-6; perhaps TRBD1 as D (6 bases). V lost 0 bases and J lost 5, with 14 bases in between. The CDR3 has 17 amino acids. CDR1 LGHNA and CDR2 YNFKEQ come from the germline V gene. The CDR3, as DNA: TGTGCCAGCAGCCAAGACCCCCAGGGGAAAGATAATTCACCCCTCCACTTT. It yields the protein CASSQDPQGKDNSPLHF.

This sequence joins TRBV6-6 and TRBJ2-4; no definite D call. Trimming took off 0 bases at V and 4 bases at J, with 7 bases between the two ends. Germline CDR1 is MNHNY and CDR2 is SVGAGI (reference sequence). There are 14 residues in the CDR3. DNA of the CDR3: TGTGCCAGCAGTTACTCGGACCGGAAAAACATTCAGTACTTC. Encoded protein: CASSYSDRKNIQYF.

V gene TRBV30 combines with J gene TRBJ2-1, with a possible D match to TRBD1 (5 bases). The germline V gene encodes CDR1 GTSNPN and CDR2 SVGIG (reference sequence). CDR3 length equals 12 residues. Trimming pared 6 bases from V and 7 bases from J, leaving 13 bases between. The CDR3 is CACSGKGNEQFF. The CDR3 bases are TGTGCCTGCTCAGGGAAGGGAAATGAGCAGTTCTTC.

This chain links TRBV6-4 with TRBJ2-1; 11 bases match TRBD2. This CDR3 spans 15 amino acids. Germline assignment: CDR1 MRHNA and CDR2 SNTAGT. V was clipped by 4 bases and J by 10 bases; unmatched bases: 9. DNA for the CDR3: TGTGCCAGCAGTGGGACTAGCGGGCCCCTCAGAGAGCAGTTCTTC. Protein product: CASSGTSGPLREQFF.

V is TRBV11-3 and J is TRBJ2-2; D gene ambiguous. CDR3 length: 13 amino acids. V was shortened by 0 bases and J by 8 bases, with 7 bases between the two germline ends. Germline V CDR1 and CDR2: SGHNT, YENEEA. CDR3 protein: CASSLDLLGELFF. For the CDR3, the DNA is TGTGCCAGCAGCTTAGATCTGCTGGGGGAGCTGTTTTTT.

The chain couples TRBV11-2 to TRBJ2-2; D is uncertain. The germline V gene has CDR1 SGHAT and CDR2 FQNNGV. This CDR3 has 13 residues. The V gene lost 4 bases and the J gene lost 4 bases, with 7 bases spanning the gap. The CDR3 sequence: CASSYTTTGELFF. DNA for the CDR3: TGTGCCAGCAGCTACACTACCACCGGGGAGCTGTTTTTT.

The CDR3 sequence: CASSWAETTDTQYF. CDR3 nucleotides: TGTGCCAGCAGCTGGGCGGAGACAACAGATACGCAGTATTTT. This chain uses TRBV7-2 with TRBJ2-3; no clear D. In germline, CDR1 is SGHTA, CDR2 FQGNSA. Trimming pared 4 bases from V and 3 bases from J, leaving 11 bases between. The CDR3 covers 14 residues.

CDR3 sequence: CAIMGLATNTGELFF. Written as DNA, the CDR3 is TGTGCCATCATGGGACTAGCAACGAACACCGGGGAGCTGTTTTTT. V and J are TRBV10-3 and TRBJ2-2, with 9 bases that match TRBD2. J gave up 0 bases and V 7 bases, and 3 bases lay outside the gene matches. Germline V gives CDR1 ENHRY, CDR2 SYGVKD. The CDR3 is 15 residues long.

The chain combines TRBV4-2 with TRBJ2-7; D is undetermined. This CDR3 spans 12 amino acids. The germline gives CDR1 LGHNA, CDR2 YNFKEQ. The V end was cut by 5 bases, the J end by 4 bases, with 9 bases between. CDR3 sequence: CASSEGPYEQYF. In nucleotides, the CDR3 is TGTGCCAGCAGCGAAGGTCCGTACGAGCAGTACTTC.

The CDR3 region has the DNA TGTGCCAGCGGTGAAACCTGGGCAGATACGCAGTATTTT. This translates into CASGETWADTQYF. The rearrangement links TRBV6-5 to TRBJ2-3; no clear D gene. Germline CDR1 MNHEY, CDR2 SVGAGI. V lost 8 bases, J lost 4 bases, and 13 bases lay in between. The CDR3 is 13 residues long.

V and J are TRBV28 and TRBJ1-4; possibly TRBD1 for D (5 bases). Trimming took 5 bases from V and 3 from J, leaving 13 bases between them. The CDR3 is made up of 15 amino acids. The germline V gene has CDR1 MDHEN and CDR2 SYDVKM. The CDR3 coding sequence is TGTGCCAGCAGTGTCGGCGGGGGGGCTAATGAAAAACTGTTTTTT. Its translation: CASSVGGGANEKLFF.

The chain joins TRBV25-1 to TRBJ2-5, with unresolved D. Trimming cost V 6 bases and J 4 bases, with 15 bases left between them. Germline loops: CDR1 MGHDK, CDR2 SYGVNS. The CDR3 has 14 residues. CDR3 in amino acids: CASSAPLDTETQYF. The CDR3 DNA is TGTGCCAGCAGCGCCCCCCTAGATACAGAGACCCAGTACTTC.

The CDR3 sequence: CASSVGDGGGKLFF. Written as DNA, the CDR3 is TGTGCCAGCAGCGTAGGAGACGGCGGGGGGAAACTGTTTTTT. The chain is built from TRBV9 and TRBJ1-4; tentative D call: TRBD1 (5 bases). This CDR3 has 14 amino acids. CDR1 is SGDLS and CDR2 is YYNGEE in the germline V gene. V lost 0 bases, J lost 11 bases, and 14 bases lay in between. Full variable domain (remainder filled in from reference TRBV9 and TRBJ1-4): DSGVTQTPKHLITATGQRVTLRCSPRSGDLSVYWYQQSLDQGLQFLIQYYNGEERAKGNILERFSAQQFPDLHSELNLSSLELGDSALYFCASSVGDGGGKLFFGSGTQLSVL.

The V call is TRBV7-2, the J call TRBJ1-5; TRBD1 matches 9 bases. J lost 0 bases, V lost 5 bases, and 8 bases had no gene match. The germline V gene has CDR1 SGHTA and CDR2 FQGNSA. The CDR3 is made up of 17 amino acids. The CDR3 DNA reads TGTGCCAGCAGCACCTGGACAGGGGCCAGTAGCAATCAGCCCCAGCATTTT. Amino acid sequence: CASSTWTGASSNQPQHF.